This T cell receptor (beta chain) derives from a study of blood T cell repertoires in COVID-19. Study summary: Whether acute or convalescent, the COVID-19 samples came from the United States, Italy and Spain. The cDNA or gDNA used as material had been derived from T cells, B-cell-depleted T cells, or PBMCs.

As originally analysed: Researchers report that nucleated cell counts were estimated from reference gene primer amplification. Only in-frame clones appear in the TCRdb table, and some are missing; sequencing was by immunoSEQ multiplex PCR. The D gene and trimming were derived from the DNA, and the V and J assignments and clone size from that table. This sample has 250,000 or so clones, with about 88% found just once. The CDR3 has 15 residues. Germline V gene sequence: CDR1 MNHEY, CDR2 SVGAGI. V lost 4 bases and J 3 bases, leaving 13 bases between the germline ends. This clone was found once. The source material was peripheral blood. The V gene is TRBV6-5, the J gene TRBJ1-3, with D maybe TRBD1 (6 bases). This sequence originates from a man aged 25-45 years with active or convalescent COVID-19. DNA for the CDR3: TGTGCCAGCAGTTCCCACAGGGCCATTGGAAACACCATATATTTT. Translated: CASSSHRAIGNTIYF.